The TCR beta chain described here comes from a study of cytomegalovirus exposure and HLA in healthy donors. Study background: Assignment to the Caucasian-associated ancestry cluster applied to 81% of the approximately 360 genotyped donors.

Study-wide findings and caveats: Presence/absence analyses took donor sequencing depth as roughly uniform. A later analysis reportedly found fewer N-insertions in an Asian-associated ancestry cluster than the approximately 700-donor mean. At a 0.05 false discovery rate, a later analysis found some 17,000 TCR beta sequences to be associated with HLA alleles.

This clone was observed once. Its matching antigen is unknown. Trimming took off 6 bases at V and 6 bases at J, with 22 bases between the two ends. Germline V gives CDR1 SGHTA, CDR2 FQGTGA. The CDR3 loop spans 16 amino acids. This PCR relied on a set of 60 Vbeta primers and 13 Jbeta primers. Here immunoSEQ multiplex PCR was the method, and the copy in TCRdb shows in-frame clones only, minus some. The data hold more than 85,000 clones, with roughly three quarters observed a single time. Material for sequencing was PBMCs. The chain combines TRBV7-3 with TRBJ2-3, with a weak D call TRBD2 (6 bases). The source is a male donor in good health and CMV-seropositive. CDR3 loop: CASSTSGSLLSDTQYF. The CDR3 DNA is TGTGCCAGCAGTACCTCCGGGAGTCTCCTTTCGGATACGCAGTATTTT.